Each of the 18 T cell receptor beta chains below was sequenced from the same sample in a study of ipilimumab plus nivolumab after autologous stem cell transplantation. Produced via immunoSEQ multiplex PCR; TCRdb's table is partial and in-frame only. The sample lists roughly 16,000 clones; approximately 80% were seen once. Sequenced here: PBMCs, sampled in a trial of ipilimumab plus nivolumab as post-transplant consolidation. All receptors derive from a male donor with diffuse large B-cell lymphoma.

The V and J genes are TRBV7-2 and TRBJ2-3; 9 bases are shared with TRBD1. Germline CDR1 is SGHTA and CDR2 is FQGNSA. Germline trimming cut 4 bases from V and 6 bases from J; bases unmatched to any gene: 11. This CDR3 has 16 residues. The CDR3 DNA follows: TGTGCCAGCAGCTCACGGGGACAGGGCATAGCCGATACGCAGTATTTT. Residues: CASSSRGQGIADTQYF.

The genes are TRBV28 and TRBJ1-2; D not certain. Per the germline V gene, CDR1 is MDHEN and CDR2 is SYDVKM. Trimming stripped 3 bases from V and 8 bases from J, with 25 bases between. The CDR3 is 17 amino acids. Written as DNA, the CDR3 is TGTGCCAGCAGTTTCATGTGGGTCAAGGACGTTATCCTCGGCTACACCTTC. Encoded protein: CASSFMWVKDVILGYTF.

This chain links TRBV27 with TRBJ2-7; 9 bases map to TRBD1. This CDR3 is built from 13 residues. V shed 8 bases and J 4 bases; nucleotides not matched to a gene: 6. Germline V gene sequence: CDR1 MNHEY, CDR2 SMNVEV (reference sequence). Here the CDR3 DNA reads TGTGCCAGCTCCTGGGACAGGGCTTACGAGCAGTACTTC. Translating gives CASSWDRAYEQYF.

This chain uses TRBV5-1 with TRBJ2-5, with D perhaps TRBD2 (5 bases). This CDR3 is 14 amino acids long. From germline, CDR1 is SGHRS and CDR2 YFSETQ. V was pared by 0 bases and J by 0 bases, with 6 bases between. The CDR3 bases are TGCGCCAGCAGCTTGGTCGGGGACCAAGAGACCCAGTACTTC. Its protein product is CASSLVGDQETQYF.

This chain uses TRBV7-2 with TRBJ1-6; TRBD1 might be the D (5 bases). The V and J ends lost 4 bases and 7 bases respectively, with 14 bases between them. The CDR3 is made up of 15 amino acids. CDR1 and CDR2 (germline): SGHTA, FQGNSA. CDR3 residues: CASSYLRRGNSPLHF. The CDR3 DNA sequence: TGTGCCAGCAGCTACCTCCGACGGGGGAATTCACCCCTCCACTTT.

The DNA of the CDR3 is TGTGCCAGCAGCGTAGATAGCGGACCCACAGATACGCAGTATTTT. Translation gives CASSVDSGPTDTQYF. V usage is TRBV9 and J usage is TRBJ2-3, with a possible D match to TRBD2 (6 bases). V was shortened by 0 bases and J by 2 bases, with 10 bases between the two germline ends. The germline V gene encodes CDR1 SGDLS and CDR2 YYNGEE. CDR3 length equals 15 residues.

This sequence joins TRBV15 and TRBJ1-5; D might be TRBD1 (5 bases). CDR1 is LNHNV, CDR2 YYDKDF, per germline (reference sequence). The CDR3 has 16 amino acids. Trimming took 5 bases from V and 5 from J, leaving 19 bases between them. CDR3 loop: CATSPSPRGADQPQHF. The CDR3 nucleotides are TGTGCCACCAGCCCAAGTCCGAGAGGGGCCGATCAGCCCCAGCATTTT.

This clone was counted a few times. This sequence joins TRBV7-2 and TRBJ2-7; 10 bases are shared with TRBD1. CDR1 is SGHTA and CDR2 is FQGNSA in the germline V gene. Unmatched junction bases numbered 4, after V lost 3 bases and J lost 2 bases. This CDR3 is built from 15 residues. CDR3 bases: TGTGCCAGCAGCTTCTCCGGGACAGGGGCCTACGAGCAGTACTTC. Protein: CASSFSGTGAYEQYF.

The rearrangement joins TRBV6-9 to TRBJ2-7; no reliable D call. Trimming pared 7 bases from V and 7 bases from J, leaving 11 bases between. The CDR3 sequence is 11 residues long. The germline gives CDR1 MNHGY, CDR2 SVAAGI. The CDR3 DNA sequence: TGTGCCAGCACCCAATCAGTTGAGCAGTACTTC. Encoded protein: CASTQSVEQYF.

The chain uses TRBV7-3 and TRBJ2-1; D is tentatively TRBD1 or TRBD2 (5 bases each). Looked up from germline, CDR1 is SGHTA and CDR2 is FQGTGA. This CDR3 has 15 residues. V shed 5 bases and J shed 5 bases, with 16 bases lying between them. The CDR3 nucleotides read TGTGCCAGCAGCCCCGGGACGACTGAAAACAATGAGCAGTTCTTC. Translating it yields CASSPGTTENNEQFF.

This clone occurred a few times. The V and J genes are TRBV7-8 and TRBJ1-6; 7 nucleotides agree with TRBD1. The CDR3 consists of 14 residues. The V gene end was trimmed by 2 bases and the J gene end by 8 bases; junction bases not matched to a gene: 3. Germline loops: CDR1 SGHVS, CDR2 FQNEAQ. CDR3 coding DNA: TGTGCCAGCAGCTTAAAGGGGGCGCATTCACCCCTCCACTTT. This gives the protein CASSLKGAHSPLHF.

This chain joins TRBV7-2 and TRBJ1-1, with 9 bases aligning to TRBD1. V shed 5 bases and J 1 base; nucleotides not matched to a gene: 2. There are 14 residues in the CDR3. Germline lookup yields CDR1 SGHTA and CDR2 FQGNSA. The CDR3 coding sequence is TGTGCCAGCAGCCCGGGACAGGGGAACACTGAAGCTTTCTTT. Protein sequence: CASSPGQGNTEAFF.

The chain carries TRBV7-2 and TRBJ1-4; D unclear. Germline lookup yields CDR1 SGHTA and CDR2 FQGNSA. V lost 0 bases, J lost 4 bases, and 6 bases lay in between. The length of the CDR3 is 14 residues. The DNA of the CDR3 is TGTGCCAGCAGCTTAGCATCGGGTAATGAAAAACTGTTTTTT. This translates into CASSLASGNEKLFF. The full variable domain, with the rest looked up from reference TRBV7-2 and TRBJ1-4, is GAGVSQSPSNKVTEKGKDVELRCDPISGHTALYWYRQSLGQGLEFLIYFQGNSAPDKSGLPSDRFSAERTGGSVSTLTIQRTQQEDSAVYLCASSLASGNEKLFFGSGTQLSVL.

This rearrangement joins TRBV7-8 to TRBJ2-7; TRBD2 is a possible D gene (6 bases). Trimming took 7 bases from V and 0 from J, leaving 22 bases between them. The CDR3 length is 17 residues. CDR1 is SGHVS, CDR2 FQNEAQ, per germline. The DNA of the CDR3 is TGTGCCAGCACTGTTGGGGACTCTCCGGCCCCCTCCTACGAGCAGTACTTC. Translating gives CASTVGDSPAPSYEQYF.

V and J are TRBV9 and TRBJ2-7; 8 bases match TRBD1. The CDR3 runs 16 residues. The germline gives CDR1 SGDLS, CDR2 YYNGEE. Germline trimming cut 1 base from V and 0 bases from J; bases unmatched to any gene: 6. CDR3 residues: CASSVNPTGGSYEQYF. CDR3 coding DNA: TGTGCCAGCAGCGTAAACCCCACAGGGGGCTCCTACGAGCAGTACTTC.

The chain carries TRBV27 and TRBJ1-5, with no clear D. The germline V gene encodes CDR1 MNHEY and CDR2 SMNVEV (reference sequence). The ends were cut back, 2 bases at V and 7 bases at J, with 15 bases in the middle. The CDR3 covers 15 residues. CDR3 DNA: TGTGCCAGCAGTTTAAGTTTGCCAGCGGAGCAGCCCCAGCATTTT. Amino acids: CASSLSLPAEQPQHF.

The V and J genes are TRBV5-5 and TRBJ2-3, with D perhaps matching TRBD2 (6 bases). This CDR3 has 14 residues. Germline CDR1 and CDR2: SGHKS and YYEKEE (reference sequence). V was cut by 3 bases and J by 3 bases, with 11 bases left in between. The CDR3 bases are TGTGCCAGCAGCTCGGTGCGGGAAACAGATACGCAGTATTTT. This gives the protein CASSSVRETDTQYF.

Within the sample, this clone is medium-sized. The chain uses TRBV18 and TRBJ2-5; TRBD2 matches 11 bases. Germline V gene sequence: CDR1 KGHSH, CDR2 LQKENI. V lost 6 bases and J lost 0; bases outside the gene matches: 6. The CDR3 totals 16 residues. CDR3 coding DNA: TGTGCCAGCTCGCAAACTAGCGGGGGAGACCAAGAGACCCAGTACTTC. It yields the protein CASSQTSGGDQETQYF.